These 24 T cell receptor beta chains were sequenced from one sample in a study of CD4 T cells in relation to SARS-CoV-2 and coronaviruses. The method was immunoSEQ multiplex PCR; TCRdb's version includes in-frame clones alone and lacks a portion of them. The data hold some 40,000 clones, with about 79% observed a single time. Their antigen targets remain unknown. Sequencing was performed on naive CD4+ T cells from PBMCs, cultured in vitro. As for subset: naive CD4+ T cells isolated by negative enrichment. These receptors were obtained from an adult with COVID-19.

The rearrangement uses TRBV28 and TRBJ1-2, with TRBD1 matching over 9 bases. The germline V gene encodes CDR1 MDHEN and CDR2 SYDVKM. The CDR3 is 13 amino acids. J lost 7 bases, V lost 6 bases, and 6 bases had no gene match. This chain's CDR3 is CASSPGQGSGYTF. CDR3 coding DNA: TGTGCCAGCAGCCCGGGACAGGGATCTGGCTACACCTTC.

The chain uses TRBV6-5 and TRBJ1-4, with 7 bases identical to TRBD1. The CDR3 runs 13 residues. Germline assignment: CDR1 MNHEY and CDR2 SVGAGI. With 6 bases clipped from V and 8 bases from J, the junction kept 6 bases outside the gene matches. The CDR3 DNA sequence: TGTGCCAGCAGAAGGGGGCTAGAAGAAAAACTGTTTTTT. This sequence encodes CASRRGLEEKLFF.

The J gene is TRBJ1-2, the V gene TRBV5-1, with 8 bases that match TRBD1. The CDR3 consists of 14 residues. Germline loops: CDR1 SGHRS, CDR2 YFSETQ. With V trimmed by 4 bases and J by 3 bases, 5 bases remained unmatched. Here the CDR3 reads CASSDSQGDYGYTF. DNA for the CDR3: TGCGCCAGCAGCGACTCACAGGGGGACTATGGCTACACCTTC.

J is TRBJ2-4 and V is TRBV2; D ambiguous. CDR1 SNHLY and CDR2 FYNNEI come from the germline V gene. Trimming cost V 5 bases and J 0 bases, with 8 bases left between them. The CDR3 is 14 amino acids. The CDR3 spells CASSLELAKNIQYF. CDR3 nucleotides: TGTGCCAGCAGTCTAGAGTTAGCCAAAAACATTCAGTACTTC. Using reference TRBV2 and TRBJ2-4 for the parts outside the CDR3, the full variable domain is EPEVTQTPSHQVTQMGQEVILRCVPISNHLYFYWYRQILGQKVEFLVSFYNNEISEKSEIFDDQFSVERPDGSNFTLKIRSTKLEDSAMYFCASSLELAKNIQYFGAGTRLSVL.

The chain joins TRBV5-5 to TRBJ1-2; no reliable D call. Germline assignment: CDR1 SGHKS and CDR2 YYEKEE (reference sequence). The CDR3 is made up of 12 amino acids. The V gene lost 4 bases and the J gene lost 3 bases, with 7 bases spanning the gap. CDR3 nucleotide sequence: TGTGCCAGCAGCATCCGGGACTATGGCTACACCTTC. Translated, it gives CASSIRDYGYTF.

The chain recombines TRBV11-3 with TRBJ2-7; 7 positions match TRBD1. The V segment lost 5 bases and the J segment 6 bases; nucleotides outside the gene matches: 7. The CDR3 totals 13 residues. Germline CDR1 SGHNT, CDR2 YENEEA. The CDR3 loop reads CASSPSQGTEQYF. Here the CDR3 DNA reads TGTGCCAGCAGCCCGTCACAGGGGACCGAGCAGTACTTC.

The V and J genes are TRBV4-2 and TRBJ2-1; 7 bases are shared with TRBD2. The CDR3 has 15 residues. Unmatched junction bases numbered 9, after V lost 4 bases and J lost 6 bases. CDR1 is LGHNA, CDR2 YNFKEQ, per germline. The CDR3 DNA sequence: TGTGCCAGCAGCCCCGAAAGCGGGATCCTCAATGAGCAGTTCTTC. Its protein is CASSPESGILNEQFF.

In this sample, this clone turned up a few times. The chain uses TRBV4-2 and TRBJ2-3; 15 bases map to TRBD2. The germline CDR1 and CDR2 sequences are LGHNA and YNFKEQ. V lost 4 bases and J lost 3; bases outside the gene matches: 11. The CDR3 has 19 residues. The CDR3 region has the DNA TGTGCCAGCAGCCCATCCCCCGGACTAGCGGGAGGGCCGACAGATACGCAGTATTTT. Amino acids: CASSPSPGLAGGPTDTQYF.

V is TRBV19 and J is TRBJ2-7, with D perhaps matching TRBD2 (5 bases). The CDR3 runs to 13 residues. Trimming shortened V by 10 bases and J by 4 bases, and 17 bases separated the two germline ends. Germline lookup yields CDR1 LNHDA and CDR2 SQIVND (reference sequence). In nucleotides, the CDR3 is TGTGCCACCGCGGGTAAAACCCTTTACGAGCAGTACTTC. Its translation: CATAGKTLYEQYF.

This CDR3 is CASSPQGNYGYTF. The CDR3 DNA follows: TGTGCCAGCTCACCACAGGGGAACTATGGCTACACCTTC. This chain joins TRBV18 and TRBJ1-2; D is possibly TRBD1 (5 bases). V lost 1 base to trimming and J lost 2 bases, with 5 bases between them. The CDR3 spans 13 residues. Germline CDR1 reads KGHSH; CDR2 reads LQKENI.

The DNA of the CDR3 is TGCAGTGCTAGTGGGGGGGGACAGGGGTACACCGGGGAGCTGTTTTTT. Its protein is CSASGGGQGYTGELFF. The gene calls are TRBV20-1 and TRBJ2-2, with TRBD1 matching over 10 bases. The germline CDR1 and CDR2 sequences are DFQATT and SNEGSKA (reference sequence). The length of the CDR3 is 16 residues. Trimming cost V 3 bases and J 3 bases; bases outside gene matches: 7.

V usage is TRBV28 and J usage is TRBJ2-1; D might be TRBD1 or TRBD2, each matching 5 bases. V was pared by 2 bases and J by 5 bases, with 22 bases between. CDR1 and CDR2 from the germline V gene are MDHEN and SYDVKM. The CDR3 has 18 residues. DNA of the CDR3: TGTGCCAGCAGTTTAGCCTCAACGAGGGGTCAGAACCACAATGAGCAGTTCTTC. It codes for CASSLASTRGQNHNEQFF.

This clone showed up just once. The chain links TRBV7-8 to TRBJ2-1; TRBD1 aligns across 8 bases. The CDR3 has 16 amino acids. With V trimmed by 1 base and J by 5 bases, 7 bases remained unmatched. Per germline, CDR1 SGHVS and CDR2 FQNEAQ. Here the CDR3 reads CASSLETRGLHNEQFF. The CDR3 DNA reads TGTGCCAGCAGCTTAGAGACCAGGGGGCTTCACAATGAGCAGTTCTTC.

This chain links TRBV5-6 with TRBJ2-7, with 10 bases fitting TRBD1. CDR3 length: 15 residues. V lost 4 bases and J lost 4; bases outside the gene matches: 8. Germline values: CDR1 SGHDT, CDR2 YYEEEE. The CDR3 nucleotides are TGTGCCAGCAGCCCTGATATGGGACAGGGGTACGAGCAGTACTTC. Amino acids: CASSPDMGQGYEQYF.

The chain links TRBV18 to TRBJ2-4, with 9 bases fitting TRBD2. This CDR3 is built from 16 residues. CDR1 is KGHSH and CDR2 is LQKENI in the germline V gene. The J segment lost 5 bases and the V segment lost 2 bases, leaving 7 bases of the junction unmatched. The CDR3 DNA follows: TGTGCCAGCTCACCATCTGGAGCTAGCGGGGAAAACATTCAGTACTTC. Translation: CASSPSGASGENIQYF.

The chain has TRBV4-1 and TRBJ2-7; D unresolved. The CDR3 consists of 12 residues. V shed 1 base and J shed 4 bases, with 5 bases lying between them. The germline V gene encodes CDR1 MGHRA and CDR2 YSYEKL. CDR3 residues: CASSQGKYEQYF. CDR3 sequence (DNA): TGCGCCAGCAGCCAAGGAAAGTACGAGCAGTACTTC.

The gene calls are TRBV5-8 and TRBJ2-5; the match to TRBD2 covers 9 bases. V dropped 0 bases and J dropped 0; count of bases not matched to a gene: 9. Germline V gene data show CDR1 as SGHTS and CDR2 as YDEGEE. The CDR3 runs 18 residues. CDR3 residues: CASSLAARGGRDQETQYF. CDR3 bases: TGTGCCAGCAGCTTGGCCGCCCGGGGCGGGAGGGACCAAGAGACCCAGTACTTC. Supplemented by reference TRBV5-8 and TRBJ2-5, the full variable domain reads EAGVTQSPTHLIKTRGQQATLRCSPISGHTSVYWYQQALGLGLQFLLWYDEGEERNRGNFPPRFSGRQFPNYSSELNVNALELEDSALYLCASSLAARGGRDQETQYFGPGTRLLVL.

The J gene is TRBJ2-7, the V gene TRBV10-3; 10 bases map to TRBD1. The CDR3 is made up of 14 amino acids. V was clipped by 4 bases and J by 0 bases; unmatched bases: 0. CDR1 ENHRY and CDR2 SYGVKD come from the germline V gene. The CDR3, as DNA: TGTGCCATCAGTGGGGACAGGGGCTCCTACGAGCAGTACTTC. Amino acids: CAISGDRGSYEQYF.

The chain employs TRBV12-5 and TRBJ2-1, with 9 positions matching TRBD2. The germline gives CDR1 LGHNT, CDR2 FRNRAP. V lost 3 bases, J lost 4 bases, and 1 base stayed unmatched. The CDR3 spans 14 residues. For the CDR3, the DNA is TGTGCTAGTGGTTTAGCGGGAGGATACAATGAGCAGTTCTTC. It is translated as CASGLAGGYNEQFF.

The chain couples TRBV29-1 to TRBJ2-1; 7 bases match TRBD2. The germline V gene has CDR1 SQVTM and CDR2 ANQGSEA. This CDR3 contains 15 residues. The V segment lost 0 bases and the J segment 6 bases; nucleotides outside the gene matches: 8. CDR3 protein: CSVEDTSGVPNEQFF. Here the CDR3 DNA reads TGCAGCGTTGAAGACACGAGCGGGGTCCCCAATGAGCAGTTCTTC.

This clone was seen a single time. V and J are TRBV9 and TRBJ2-7, with no clear D. Trimming cost V 0 bases and J 2 bases, with 9 bases left between them. Germline loops: CDR1 SGDLS, CDR2 YYNGEE. This CDR3 contains 14 residues. The chain's CDR3 is CASSVGGSPYEQYF. In DNA, the CDR3 is TGTGCCAGCAGCGTAGGAGGCAGCCCCTACGAGCAGTACTTC. Using reference TRBV9 and TRBJ2-7 for the parts outside the CDR3, the full variable domain is DSGVTQTPKHLITATGQRVTLRCSPRSGDLSVYWYQQSLDQGLQFLIQYYNGEERAKGNILERFSAQQFPDLHSELNLSSLELGDSALYFCASSVGGSPYEQYFGPGTRLTVT.

The rearrangement links TRBV2 to TRBJ2-3; 7 bases map to TRBD2. Germline V gives CDR1 SNHLY, CDR2 FYNNEI. This CDR3 spans 14 amino acids. V trimming: 7 bases; J trimming: 0 bases; junction bases outside the gene matches: 4. The CDR3 nucleotides are TGTGCCAGCATTGCGGGAGAGAGCACAGATACGCAGTATTTT. It yields the protein CASIAGESTDTQYF.

The chain recombines TRBV6-2 or TRBV6-3 with TRBJ2-5, with a weak D call TRBD1 (5 bases). Per germline, CDR1 MNHEY and CDR2 SVGEGT. The CDR3 is made up of 17 amino acids. Trimming shortened V by 2 bases and J by 4 bases, and 20 bases separated the two germline ends. In DNA form, the CDR3 reads TGTGCCAGCAGTTACGGCGTCAGGGCCAACCCCCCAGAGACCCAGTACTTC. Its translation is CASSYGVRANPPETQYF.

The chain carries TRBV10-2 and TRBJ2-5; no reliable D call. V was clipped by 7 bases and J by 1 base, with 13 bases between them. The CDR3 runs to 14 residues. Per the germline V gene, CDR1 is WSHSY and CDR2 is SAAADI. The CDR3 nucleotides are TGCGCCAGCACCGGACGGCGCTTCCAAGAGACCCAGTACTTC. Translated, it gives CASTGRRFQETQYF.